The next 15 T cell receptor beta chains were all read from a single sample in a study of PD-L1 blockade in urothelial cancer. Time point reported: peripheral blood 6 weeks after treatment start. Sequencing used immunoSEQ multiplex PCR; TCRdb keeps in-frame clones, though not all of them. The sample has about 76,000 clones, around 93% seen once. The starting material was PBMCs, obtained around atezolizumab (anti-PD-L1) treatment. These receptors were obtained from a woman aged 80 or older with urothelial cancer.

A few counts support this clone. The V gene is TRBV7-9, the J gene TRBJ1-5, with D possibly TRBD1 on 6 matching bases. The CDR3 is 15 residues long. Germline CDR1 and CDR2: SEHNR and FQNEAQ (reference sequence). Trimming shortened V by 3 bases and J by 7 bases, and 16 bases separated the two germline ends. This chain's CDR3 is CASSLSDRPGQPQHF. The CDR3 region has the DNA TGTGCCAGCAGCTTGTCTGACAGGCCCGGCCAGCCCCAGCATTTT.

This clone was observed a single time. This chain connects TRBV9 to TRBJ2-2; 7 bases fit TRBD1. The V gene's germline CDR1 is SGDLS and CDR2 YYNGEE. Trimming removed 4 bases from V and 2 bases from J; junction bases left unmatched: 8. The CDR3 covers 16 residues. CDR3 nucleotide sequence: TGTGCCAGCAGCCCCCTCAGACAGGGAAACACCGGGGAGCTGTTTTTT. Amino acid sequence: CASSPLRQGNTGELFF.

This chain joins TRBV9 and TRBJ1-3, with 8 positions matching TRBD1. This CDR3 spans 16 amino acids. Germline assignment: CDR1 SGDLS and CDR2 YYNGEE. With V trimmed by 3 bases and J by 4 bases, 9 bases remained unmatched. The CDR3 nucleotides are TGTGCCAGCAGCGGCGGGGACAGGCTGGGGGGAAACACCATATATTTT. It specifies CASSGGDRLGGNTIYF.

The rearrangement uses TRBV11-2 and TRBJ2-7, with D perhaps TRBD2 (5 bases). Trimming stripped 7 bases from V and 0 bases from J, with 13 bases between. Germline CDR1 reads SGHAT; CDR2 reads FQNNGV. CDR3 size: 14 residues. The CDR3 protein is CASINKRSSYEQYF. In nucleotides, the CDR3 is TGTGCCAGCATCAACAAGCGGAGCTCCTACGAGCAGTACTTC.

This chain connects TRBV6-1 to TRBJ2-1; weak D call: TRBD2 (5 bases). The CDR3 has 12 residues. The V gene's germline CDR1 is MNHNS and CDR2 SASEGT. The V end was cut by 7 bases, the J end by 8 bases, with 12 bases between. The CDR3 DNA reads as TGTGCCAGCACCCTGGACTTCCATGAGCAGTTCTTC. Its translation is CASTLDFHEQFF.

The rearrangement joins TRBV5-1 to TRBJ2-3; 9 bases fit TRBD1. Trimming cost V 7 bases and J 3 bases; bases outside gene matches: 0. CDR1 SGHRS and CDR2 YFSETQ come from the germline V gene. This CDR3 contains 12 residues. The CDR3 spells CASGQGTDTQYF. The CDR3 DNA is TGCGCCAGCGGACAGGGGACAGATACGCAGTATTTT.

The chain links TRBV5-4 to TRBJ2-1, with 15 bases matching TRBD2. The CDR3 is made up of 15 amino acids. V gave up 1 base and J gave up 10 bases; unmatched junction bases: 3. The germline gives CDR1 SGHNT, CDR2 YYREEE (reference sequence). The CDR3 reads CASSLWGLAGGEQFF. CDR3 DNA: TGTGCCAGCAGCTTGTGGGGACTAGCGGGAGGCGAGCAGTTCTTC.

This chain joins TRBV2 and TRBJ1-4, with D possibly TRBD1 on 6 matching bases. Germline V gene lookup returns CDR1 SNHLY and CDR2 FYNNEI. This CDR3 region has 15 residues. V lost 6 bases to trimming and J lost 2 bases, with 13 bases between them. Here the CDR3 reads CASRQQGTTNEKLFF. DNA of the CDR3: TGTGCCAGCAGACAACAGGGAACTACTAATGAAAAACTGTTTTTT.

The chain is built from TRBV11-3 and TRBJ2-7; 8 bases map to TRBD2. The V segment lost 4 bases and the J segment 5 bases; nucleotides outside the gene matches: 4. The CDR3 loop spans 13 amino acids. The germline CDR1 and CDR2 sequences are SGHNT and YENEEA. As DNA, the CDR3 is TGTGCCAGCAGCTCCAGCGGGAGCCACGAGCAGTACTTC. As protein: CASSSSGSHEQYF. Full variable domain (outside the CDR3, taken from reference TRBV11-3 and TRBJ2-7): EAGVVQSPRYKIIEKKQPVAFWCNPISGHNTLYWYLQNLGQGPELLIRYENEEAVDDSQLPKDRFSAERLKGVDSTLKIQPAELGDSAVYLCASSSSGSHEQYFGPGTRLTVT.

The V gene is TRBV5-5, the J gene TRBJ1-5, with D maybe TRBD1 (5 bases). Looked up from germline, CDR1 is SGHKS and CDR2 is YYEKEE (reference sequence). This CDR3 is 14 amino acids long. Between the trimmed V and J ends, which lost 4 bases and 4 bases, there was a span of 12 bases. The CDR3 region has the DNA TGTGCCAGCAGCCGACCAGGGCCTAATCAGCCCCAGCATTTT. Encoded protein: CASSRPGPNQPQHF.

The genes are TRBV7-9 and TRBJ2-7; the D gene is possibly TRBD1 (5 bases). The CDR3 spans 12 residues. V dropped 4 bases and J dropped 3 bases, with 7 bases sitting between them. Germline V gives CDR1 SEHNR, CDR2 FQNEAQ (reference sequence). The CDR3 loop reads CASSSGLYEQYF. Written as DNA, the CDR3 is TGTGCCAGCAGCTCAGGGCTCTACGAGCAGTACTTC.

The V gene is TRBV28, the J gene TRBJ1-2; perhaps TRBD1 as D (5 bases). This CDR3 comprises 13 residues. Deletions cut 9 bases from V and 4 bases from J, with 15 bases between. The germline V gene encodes CDR1 MDHEN and CDR2 SYDVKM. The DNA for the CDR3 is TGTGCCAGTGACGTCCGGGGGAGCTATGGCTACACCTTC. As protein: CASDVRGSYGYTF.

The rearrangement uses TRBV19 and TRBJ2-5, with 7 bases fitting TRBD1. The CDR3 has 15 residues. The V segment lost 3 bases and the J segment 4 bases; nucleotides outside the gene matches: 8. CDR1 is LNHDA, CDR2 SQIVND, per germline (reference sequence). The CDR3 here is CASSISGQDRETQYF. The DNA of the CDR3 is TGTGCCAGTAGTATCTCCGGACAGGATCGAGAGACCCAGTACTTC.

The table lists this clone with a few counts. The V and J genes are TRBV7-9 and TRBJ1-1; D is possibly TRBD1 (6 bases). The CDR3 covers 14 residues. The germline gives CDR1 SEHNR, CDR2 FQNEAQ (reference sequence). Trimming shortened V by 4 bases and J by 4 bases, and 13 bases separated the two germline ends. The CDR3 coding sequence is TGTGCCAGCAGCTCGAGGACAGTTTCCACTGAAGCTTTCTTT. Translating it yields CASSSRTVSTEAFF. The full variable domain, its missing parts supplied by reference TRBV7-9 and TRBJ1-1, is DTGVSQNPRHKITKRGQNVTFRCDPISEHNRLYWYRQTLGQGPEFLTYFQNEAQLEKSRLLSDRFSAERPKGSFSTLEIQRTEQGDSAMYLCASSSRTVSTEAFFGQGTRLTVV.

The chain employs TRBV28 and TRBJ1-1; D remains unclear. Trimming took off 4 bases at V and 10 bases at J, with 13 bases between the two ends. Per the germline V gene, CDR1 is MDHEN and CDR2 is SYDVKM. The CDR3 runs to 12 residues. The CDR3 protein is CASSYTTQRAFF. As DNA, the CDR3 is TGTGCCAGCAGTTATACGACACAGAGAGCTTTCTTT.